This TCR beta chain was sequenced for a study of kidney transplant recipient with SARS-CoV-2 infection. This CDR3 spans 16 amino acids. The germline CDR1 and CDR2 sequences are SGDLS and YYNGEE. The ends lost 0 bases at V and 1 base at J; junction bases unmatched: 3. TCRdb called the reads again in MiXCR, with one record for every CDR3 protein. The table includes 200,000 to 300,000 distinct CDR3 sequences, more than 25% detected once. At least ten counts were recorded for this clonotype. Here the sequenced sample was a blood sample, taken at baseline and on roughly day 110 from a kidney transplant recipient. V and J are TRBV9 and TRBJ2-2; 7 bases match TRBD2. This TCR was recovered from a young adult male patient who had COVID-19 and was a kidney transplant recipient. Part of the T cells may come from the graft donor. CDR3 in amino acids: CASSVGPSGNTGELFF. Written as DNA, the CDR3 is TGTGCCAGCAGCGTAGGTCCTAGCGGGAACACCGGGGAGCTGTTTTTT.